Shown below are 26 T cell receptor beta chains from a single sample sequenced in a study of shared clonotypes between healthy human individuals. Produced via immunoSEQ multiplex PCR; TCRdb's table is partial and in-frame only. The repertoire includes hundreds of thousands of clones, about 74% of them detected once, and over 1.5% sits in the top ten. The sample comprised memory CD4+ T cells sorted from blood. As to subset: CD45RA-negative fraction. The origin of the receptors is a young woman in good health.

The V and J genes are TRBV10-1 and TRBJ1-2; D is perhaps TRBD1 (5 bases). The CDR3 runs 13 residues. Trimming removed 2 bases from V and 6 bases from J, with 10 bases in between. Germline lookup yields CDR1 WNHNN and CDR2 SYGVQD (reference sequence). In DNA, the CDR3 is TGCGCCAGCAGTGAGGGGACGAACGATGGCTACACCTTC. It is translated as CASSEGTNDGYTF.

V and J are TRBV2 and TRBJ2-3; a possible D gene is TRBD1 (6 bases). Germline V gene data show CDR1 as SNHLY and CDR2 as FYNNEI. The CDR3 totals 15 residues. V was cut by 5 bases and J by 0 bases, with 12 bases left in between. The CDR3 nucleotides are TGTGCCAGCAGTCCCCGGGGACATAGCACAGATACGCAGTATTTT. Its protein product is CASSPRGHSTDTQYF.

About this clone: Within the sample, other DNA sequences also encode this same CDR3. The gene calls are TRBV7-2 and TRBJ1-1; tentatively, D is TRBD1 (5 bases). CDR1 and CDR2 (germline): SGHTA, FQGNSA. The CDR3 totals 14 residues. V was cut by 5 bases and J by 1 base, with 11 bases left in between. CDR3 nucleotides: TGTGCCAGCAGCCTGGGAAGGGGGAACACTGAAGCTTTCTTT. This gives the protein CASSLGRGNTEAFF.

The CDR3 nucleotides read TGTGCCTGGAGTGTGCTAGCGGGGTTACAAGAGACCCAGTACTTC. This encodes CAWSVLAGLQETQYF. The V gene is TRBV30, the J gene TRBJ2-5, with 9 bases matching TRBD2. V shed 0 bases, J shed 2 bases, and the junction held 4 bases outside the gene matches. Germline CDR1 and CDR2: GTSNPN and SVGIG (reference sequence). The length of the CDR3 is 15 residues.

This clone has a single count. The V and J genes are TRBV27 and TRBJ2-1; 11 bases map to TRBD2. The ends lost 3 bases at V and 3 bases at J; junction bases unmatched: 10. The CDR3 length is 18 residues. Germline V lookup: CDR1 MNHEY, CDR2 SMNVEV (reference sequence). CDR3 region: CASSLTQTSGSFYNEQFF. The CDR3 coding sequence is TGTGCCAGCAGTTTGACCCAAACTAGCGGGAGCTTCTACAATGAGCAGTTCTTC.

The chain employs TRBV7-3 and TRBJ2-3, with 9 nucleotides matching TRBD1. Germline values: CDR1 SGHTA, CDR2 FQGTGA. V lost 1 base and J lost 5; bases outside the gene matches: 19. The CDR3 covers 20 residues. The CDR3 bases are TGTGCCAGCAGCTTAATGGGACAGGGATACCGGGAGGAAAAGGGAGATACGCAGTATTTT. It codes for CASSLMGQGYREEKGDTQYF.

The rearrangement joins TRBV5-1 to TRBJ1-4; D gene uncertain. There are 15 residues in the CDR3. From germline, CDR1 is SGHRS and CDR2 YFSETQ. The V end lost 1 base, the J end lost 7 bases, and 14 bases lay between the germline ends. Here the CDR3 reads CASSLSQPIGEKLFF. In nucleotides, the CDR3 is TGCGCCAGCAGCTTGTCACAGCCCATTGGTGAAAAACTGTTTTTT. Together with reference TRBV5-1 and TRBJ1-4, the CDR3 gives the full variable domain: KAGVTQTPRYLIKTRGQQVTLSCSPISGHRSVSWYQQTPGQGLQFLFEYFSETQRNKGNFPGRFSGRQFSNSRSEMNVSTLELGDSALYLCASSLSQPIGEKLFFGSGTQLSVL.

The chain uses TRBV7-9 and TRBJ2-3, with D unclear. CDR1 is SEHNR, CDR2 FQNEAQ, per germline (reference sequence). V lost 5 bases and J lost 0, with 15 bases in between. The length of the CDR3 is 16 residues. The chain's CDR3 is CASSDASGTSTDTQYF. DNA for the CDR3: TGTGCCAGCAGCGATGCTAGTGGAACTAGCACAGATACGCAGTATTTT. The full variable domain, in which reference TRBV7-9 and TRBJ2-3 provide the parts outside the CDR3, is DTGVSQNPRHKITKRGQNVTFRCDPISEHNRLYWYRQTLGQGPEFLTYFQNEAQLEKSRLLSDRFSAERPKGSFSTLEIQRTEQGDSAMYLCASSDASGTSTDTQYFGPGTRLTVL.

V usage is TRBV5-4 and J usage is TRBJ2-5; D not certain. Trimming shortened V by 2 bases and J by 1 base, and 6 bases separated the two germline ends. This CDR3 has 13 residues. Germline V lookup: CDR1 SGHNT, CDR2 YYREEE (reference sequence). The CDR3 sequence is CASSLSAQETQYF. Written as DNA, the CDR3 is TGTGCCAGCAGCTTATCAGCCCAAGAGACCCAGTACTTC. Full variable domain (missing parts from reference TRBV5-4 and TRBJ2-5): ETGVTQSPTHLIKTRGQQVTLRCSSQSGHNTVSWYQQALGQGPQFIFQYYREEENGRGNFPPRFSGLQFPNYSSELNVNALELDDSALYLCASSLSAQETQYFGPGTRLLVL.

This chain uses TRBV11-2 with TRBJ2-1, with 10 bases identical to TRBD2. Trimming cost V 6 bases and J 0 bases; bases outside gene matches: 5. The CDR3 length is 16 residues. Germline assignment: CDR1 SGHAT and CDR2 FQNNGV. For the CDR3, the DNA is TGTGCCAGCAGATCCAGCGGGAGGGGCTCCTACAATGAGCAGTTCTTC. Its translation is CASRSSGRGSYNEQFF.

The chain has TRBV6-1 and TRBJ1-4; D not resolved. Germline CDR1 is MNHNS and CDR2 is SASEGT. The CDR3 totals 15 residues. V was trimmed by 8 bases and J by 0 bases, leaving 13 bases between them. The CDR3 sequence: CASHSIFATNEKLFF. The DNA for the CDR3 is TGTGCCAGCCACAGTATATTTGCAACTAATGAAAAACTGTTTTTT.

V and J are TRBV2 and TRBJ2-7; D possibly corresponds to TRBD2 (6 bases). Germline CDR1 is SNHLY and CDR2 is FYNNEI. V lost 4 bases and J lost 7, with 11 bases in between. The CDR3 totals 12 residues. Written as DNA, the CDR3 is TGTGCCAGCAGTGGGGCGGCGGGAGAGCAGTACTTC. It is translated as CASSGAAGEQYF.

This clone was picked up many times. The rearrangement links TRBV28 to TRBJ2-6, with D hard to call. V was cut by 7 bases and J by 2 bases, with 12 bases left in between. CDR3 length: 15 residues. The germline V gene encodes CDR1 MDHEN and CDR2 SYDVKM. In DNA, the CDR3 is TGTGCCAGCACCAAACGCCAAACTGGGGCCAACGTCCTGACTTTC. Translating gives CASTKRQTGANVLTF.

CDR3 loop: CASSWRETQYF. Written as DNA, the CDR3 is TGTGCCAGCAGTTGGAGGGAGACCCAGTACTTC. This rearrangement joins TRBV27 to TRBJ2-5, with D possibly TRBD2 on 5 matching bases. CDR3 length: 11 residues. V lost 4 bases to trimming and J lost 5 bases, with 5 bases between them. Germline-derived CDR1 and CDR2 are MNHEY and SMNVEV (reference sequence).

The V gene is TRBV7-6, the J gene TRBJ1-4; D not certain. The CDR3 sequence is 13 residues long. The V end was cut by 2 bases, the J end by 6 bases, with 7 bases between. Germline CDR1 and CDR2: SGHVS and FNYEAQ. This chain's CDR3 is CASSLQRDEKLFF. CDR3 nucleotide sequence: TGTGCCAGCAGCTTACAGAGAGATGAAAAACTGTTTTTT.

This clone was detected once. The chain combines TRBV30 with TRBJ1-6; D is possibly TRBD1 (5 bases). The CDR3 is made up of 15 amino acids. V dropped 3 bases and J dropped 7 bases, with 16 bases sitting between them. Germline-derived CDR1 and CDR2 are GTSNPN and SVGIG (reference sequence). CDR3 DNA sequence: TGTGCCTGGAGCCACGGGGGACCGGGAAATTCACCCCTCCACTTT. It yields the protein CAWSHGGPGNSPLHF. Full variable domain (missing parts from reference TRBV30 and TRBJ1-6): SQTIHQWPATLVQPVGSPLSLECTVEGTSNPNLYWYRQAAGRGLQLLFYSVGIGQISSEVPQNLSASRPQDRQFILSSKKLLLSDSGFYLCAWSHGGPGNSPLHFGNGTRLTVT.

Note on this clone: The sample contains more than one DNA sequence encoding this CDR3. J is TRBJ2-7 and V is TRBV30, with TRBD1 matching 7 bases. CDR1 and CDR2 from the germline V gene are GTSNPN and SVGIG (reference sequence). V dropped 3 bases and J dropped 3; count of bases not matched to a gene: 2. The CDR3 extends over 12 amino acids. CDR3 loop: CAWSRQGYEQYF. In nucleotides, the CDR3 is TGTGCCTGGAGCCGACAGGGCTACGAGCAGTACTTC.

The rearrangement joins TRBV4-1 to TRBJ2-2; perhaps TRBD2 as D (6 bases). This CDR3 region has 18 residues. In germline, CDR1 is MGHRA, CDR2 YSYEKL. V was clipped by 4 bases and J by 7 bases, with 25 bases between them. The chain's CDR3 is CASSLRQAGIVSYGELFF. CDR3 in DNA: TGCGCCAGCAGCCTGAGGCAGGCGGGGATTGTCTCCTACGGGGAGCTGTTTTTT.

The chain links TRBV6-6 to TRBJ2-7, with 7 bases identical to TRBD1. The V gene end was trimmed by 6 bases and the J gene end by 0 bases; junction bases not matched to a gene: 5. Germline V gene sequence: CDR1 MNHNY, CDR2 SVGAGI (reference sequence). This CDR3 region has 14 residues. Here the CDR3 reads CASRKSGGSYEQYF. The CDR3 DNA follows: TGTGCCAGCAGAAAATCAGGGGGCTCCTACGAGCAGTACTTC.

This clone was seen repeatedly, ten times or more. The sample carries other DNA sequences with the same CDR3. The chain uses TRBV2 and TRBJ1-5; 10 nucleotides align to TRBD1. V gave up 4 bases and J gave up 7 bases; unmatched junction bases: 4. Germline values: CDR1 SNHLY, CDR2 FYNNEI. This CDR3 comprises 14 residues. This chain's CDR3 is CASSGDRGHQPQHF. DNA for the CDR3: TGTGCCAGCAGTGGAGACAGGGGGCACCAGCCCCAGCATTTT.

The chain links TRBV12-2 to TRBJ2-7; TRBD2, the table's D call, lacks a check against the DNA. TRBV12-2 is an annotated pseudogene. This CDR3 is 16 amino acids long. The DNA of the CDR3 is TGTGCAAGTCGCCTCACGGGACTAAAGGGGAAGAGGGAGCAGTACTTC. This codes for CASRLTGLKGKREQYF.

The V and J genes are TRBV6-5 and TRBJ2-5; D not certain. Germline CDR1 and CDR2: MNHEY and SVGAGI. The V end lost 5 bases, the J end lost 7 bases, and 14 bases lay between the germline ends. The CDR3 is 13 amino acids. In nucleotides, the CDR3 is TGTGCCAGCAGTCCCGGAGACGTTAGGACCCAGTACTTC. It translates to CASSPGDVRTQYF.

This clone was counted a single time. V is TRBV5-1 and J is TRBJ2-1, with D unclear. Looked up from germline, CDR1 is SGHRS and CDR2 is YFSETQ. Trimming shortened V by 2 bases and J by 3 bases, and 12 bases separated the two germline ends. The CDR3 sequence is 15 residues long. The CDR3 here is CASSLGGPDYNEQFF. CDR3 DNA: TGCGCCAGCAGCTTAGGCGGACCCGACTACAATGAGCAGTTCTTC.

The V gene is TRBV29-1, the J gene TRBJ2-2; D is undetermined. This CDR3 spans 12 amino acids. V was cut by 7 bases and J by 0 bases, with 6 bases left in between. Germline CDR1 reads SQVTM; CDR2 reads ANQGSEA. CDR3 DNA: TGCAGCGGGCTCGCGAACACCGGGGAGCTGTTTTTT. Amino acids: CSGLANTGELFF.

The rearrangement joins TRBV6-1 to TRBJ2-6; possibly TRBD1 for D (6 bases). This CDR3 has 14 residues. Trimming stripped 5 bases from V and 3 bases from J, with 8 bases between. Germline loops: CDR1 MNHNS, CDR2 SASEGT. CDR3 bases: TGTGCCAGCAGTACAGGGTTTGGGGCCAACGTCCTGACTTTC. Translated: CASSTGFGANVLTF.

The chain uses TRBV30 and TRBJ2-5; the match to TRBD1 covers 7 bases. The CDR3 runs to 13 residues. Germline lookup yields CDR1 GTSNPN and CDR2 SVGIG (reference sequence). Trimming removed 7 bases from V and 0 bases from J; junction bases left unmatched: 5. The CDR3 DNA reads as TGTGCCTACCGGACAGGCAACCAAGAGACCCAGTACTTC. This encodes CAYRTGNQETQYF.